The 18 T cell receptor beta chains in this list originate from one sample, sequenced in a study of response to subunit inactivated influenza vaccine. TCRdb called the RT-PCR reads again in MiXCR, with one record for every CDR3 protein. This sample has hundreds of thousands of distinct CDR3 sequences, with 11% found just once. The same specimen was also included in a second study, on T cells expressing NK-cell markers. From that study: TCR beta libraries carry UMIs added by 5'RACE template switching.

Sequencing used PBMCs from blood, obtained on the day of vaccination. These receptors originate from a man in his fifties or sixties who received an inactivated influenza vaccine.

This clonotype turned up a few times. The genes are TRBV12-3 or TRBV12-4 and TRBJ2-7; a possible D gene is TRBD1 (6 bases). CDR3 length equals 14 residues. Trimming cost V 4 bases and J 6 bases, with 16 bases left between them. CDR3 in DNA: TGTGCCAGCAGTTACCGGATACAGGGTAGCGAGCAGTACTTC. It codes for CASSYRIQGSEQYF.

This clonotype was recorded a few times. The chain carries TRBV4-3 and TRBJ1-2, with D possibly TRBD1 on 5 matching bases. Germline values: CDR1 LGHNA, CDR2 YSLEER. The CDR3 runs to 16 residues. Trimming took 2 bases from V and 0 from J, leaving 13 bases between them. The CDR3 loop reads CASSQTPGTPNYGYTF. The DNA for the CDR3 is TGCGCCAGCAGCCAAACCCCCGGGACTCCTAACTATGGCTACACCTTC.

This clonotype was seen a few times. The chain employs TRBV28 and TRBJ1-6; D is possibly TRBD1 (5 bases). V lost 10 bases, J lost 10 bases, and 14 bases lay in between. CDR1 and CDR2 from the germline V gene are MDHEN and SYDVKM. This CDR3 region has 12 residues. CDR3 sequence reads: CAMGPSRSPLHF. In DNA form, the CDR3 reads TGTGCCATGGGACCTTCGCGGTCACCCCTCCACTTT.

This clonotype was seen many times. The CDR3 region has the DNA TGTGCCATCAGTGAGTCGAGGACAGGGGGCACTGAAGCTTTCTTT. Protein: CAISESRTGGTEAFF. The rearrangement uses TRBV10-3 and TRBJ1-1; 10 bases map to TRBD1. Unmatched junction bases numbered 2, after V lost 0 bases and J lost 4 bases. This CDR3 region has 15 residues. Germline-derived CDR1 and CDR2 are ENHRY and SYGVKD.

CDR3 nucleotides: TGTGCCAGCAGCTTAGGTAGAGGGAACTATGGCTACACCTTC. Its translation: CASSLGRGNYGYTF. This chain joins TRBV7-9 and TRBJ1-2; no reliable D call. The germline V and J ends were trimmed by 1 base and 2 bases, with 8 bases remaining between them. Germline loops: CDR1 SEHNR, CDR2 FQNEAQ (reference sequence). The length of the CDR3 is 14 residues.

This clonotype was seen only a few times. This rearrangement joins TRBV4-2 to TRBJ2-3, with 8 bases aligning to TRBD2. The junction had 8 bases not matched to a gene; V was cut back by 0 bases and J by 3 bases. The CDR3 length is 17 residues. CDR1 LGHNA and CDR2 YNFKEQ come from the germline V gene. The CDR3, as DNA: TGTGCCAGCAGCCAAGACTTCGGGAGGGCCGGGACAGATACGCAGTATTTT. Its translation is CASSQDFGRAGTDTQYF.

There are many counts of this clonotype. V gene TRBV20-1 combines with J gene TRBJ2-5, with TRBD1 matching over 8 bases. This CDR3 spans 11 amino acids. Per the germline V gene, CDR1 is DFQATT and CDR2 is SNEGSKA (reference sequence). The junction had 0 bases not matched to a gene; V was cut back by 4 bases and J by 5 bases. The CDR3 region is CSANRGETQYF. In nucleotides, the CDR3 is TGCAGTGCTAACAGGGGGGAGACCCAGTACTTC.

This clonotype was observed a few times. The chain is built from TRBV20-1 and TRBJ1-6; maybe TRBD1 (5 bases). Germline values: CDR1 DFQATT, CDR2 SNEGSKA (reference sequence). This CDR3 contains 13 residues. The V and J ends lost 1 base and 6 bases respectively, with 7 bases between them. The CDR3 DNA reads TGCAGTGCTAGAGGACAGTCTAATTCACCCCTCCACTTT. It yields the protein CSARGQSNSPLHF.

This clonotype was seen a few times. The chain couples TRBV12-3 or TRBV12-4 to TRBJ2-7, with D possibly matching TRBD2 (5 bases). The CDR3 sequence is 13 residues long. V gave up 3 bases and J gave up 3 bases, with 9 bases separating them. The CDR3 coding sequence is TGTGCCAGCAGTTTCCGGGGAGACTACGAGCAGTACTTC. Translation gives CASSFRGDYEQYF.

The chain links TRBV10-3 to TRBJ2-2; D gene unclear. V lost 6 bases to trimming and J lost 5 bases, with 7 bases between them. CDR1 and CDR2 (germline): ENHRY, SYGVKD. CDR3 size: 12 residues. The CDR3, as DNA: TGTGCCATCAGCGACGGTACCGGGGAGCTGTTTTTT. This codes for CAISDGTGELFF.

This clonotype appeared a few times. The chain is built from TRBV6-2 or TRBV6-3 and TRBJ2-1; D call uncertain. V gave up 5 bases and J gave up 9 bases, with 8 bases separating them. This CDR3 has 11 amino acids. The germline gives CDR1 MNHEY, CDR2 SVGEGT. In DNA form, the CDR3 reads TGTGCCAGCAGTCAACTCGGTGAGCAGTTCTTC. Translating gives CASSQLGEQFF.

The chain recombines TRBV6-1 with TRBJ2-5; TRBD2 matches at 10 bases. After removal of 10 bases from V and 5 bases from J, the junction contained 13 bases not matched to a gene. This CDR3 spans 15 amino acids. Looked up from germline, CDR1 is MNHNS and CDR2 is SASEGT. Written as DNA, the CDR3 is TGTGCCATCAGACCGGGACTAGCGAAGGATGAGACCCAGTACTTC. Translating gives CAIRPGLAKDETQYF.

This clonotype was counted a few times. The CDR3 reads CASSQKTGSLGEQYF. CDR3 DNA: TGTGCCAGCAGCCAAAAGACAGGGAGTCTGGGGGAGCAGTACTTC. This rearrangement joins TRBV4-2 to TRBJ2-7; 7 nucleotides align to TRBD1. The ends lost 2 bases at V and 7 bases at J; junction bases unmatched: 11. Germline V CDR1 and CDR2: LGHNA, YNFKEQ. The CDR3 has 15 amino acids.

This clonotype was detected only a few times. The CDR3, as DNA: TGTGCCAGCAGCCAAGAGGTAGAGCGGGAGCAGTTCTTC. Protein sequence: CASSQEVEREQFF. The genes are TRBV4-2 and TRBJ2-1; maybe TRBD2 (5 bases). The ends were cut back, 0 bases at V and 10 bases at J, with 10 bases in the middle. This CDR3 is built from 13 residues. CDR1 is LGHNA, CDR2 YNFKEQ, per germline.

The gene calls are TRBV12-3 or TRBV12-4 and TRBJ2-7; D could derive from TRBD1 or TRBD2 (5 bases each). The V end lost 3 bases, the J end lost 7 bases, and 16 bases lay between the germline ends. The CDR3 covers 14 residues. This CDR3 reads CASSLLQGVSEQYF. The CDR3 bases are TGTGCCAGCAGTTTGCTCCAGGGAGTATCAGAGCAGTACTTC.

This clonotype was picked up a small number of times. The rearrangement joins TRBV28 to TRBJ2-1; tentative D call: TRBD2 (5 bases). V lost 6 bases and J lost 2, with 23 bases in between. Germline loops: CDR1 MDHEN, CDR2 SYDVKM. CDR3 size: 18 residues. The CDR3 protein is CASSIIPILAYTYNEQFF. CDR3 bases: TGTGCCAGCAGCATCATCCCCATCTTAGCGTACACCTACAATGAGCAGTTCTTC.

The chain combines TRBV5-1 with TRBJ2-1; D is uncertain. This CDR3 contains 17 residues. Trimming cost V 4 bases and J 3 bases, with 20 bases left between them. CDR1 SGHRS and CDR2 YFSETQ come from the germline V gene. For the CDR3, the DNA is TGCGCCAGCAGCCCGTCGCCCAGACGGATGAACTACAATGAGCAGTTCTTC. Amino acids: CASSPSPRRMNYNEQFF.

In this sample, this clonotype turned up a few times. This rearrangement joins TRBV20-1 to TRBJ2-1; D remains unclear. The CDR3 contains 15 residues. With 1 base removed from V and 1 base from J, the gap between germline ends came to 11 bases. Germline V gene lookup returns CDR1 DFQATT and CDR2 SNEGSKA (reference sequence). In DNA, the CDR3 is TGCAGTGCTAGAGGGGTTAAGGGTTCCTACAATGAGCAGTTCTTC. Translation gives CSARGVKGSYNEQFF.